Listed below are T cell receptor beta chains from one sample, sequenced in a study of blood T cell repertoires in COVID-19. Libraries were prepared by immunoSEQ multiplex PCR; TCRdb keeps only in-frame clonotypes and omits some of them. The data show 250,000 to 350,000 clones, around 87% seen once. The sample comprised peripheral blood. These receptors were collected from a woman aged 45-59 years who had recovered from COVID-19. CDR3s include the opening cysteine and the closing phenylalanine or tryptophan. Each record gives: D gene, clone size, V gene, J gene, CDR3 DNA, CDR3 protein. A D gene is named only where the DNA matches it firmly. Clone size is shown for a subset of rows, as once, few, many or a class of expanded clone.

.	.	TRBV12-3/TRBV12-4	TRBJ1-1	TGTGCCAGCAGTTTTTCGGGTCTTACTGAAGCTTTCTTT	CASSFSGLTEAFF
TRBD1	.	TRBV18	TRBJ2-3	TGTGCCAGCTCAAAGGGACAGGGAGCAGATACGCAGTATTTT	CASSKGQGADTQYF
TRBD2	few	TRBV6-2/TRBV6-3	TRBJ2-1	TGTGCCAGCAGTTACGTGGGACTAGCGGGAGAGGGTGAGCAGTTCTTC	CASSYVGLAGEGEQFF
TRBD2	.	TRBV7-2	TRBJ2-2	TGTGCCAGCAGCCCCCGCGCGTCTAGCGGGGGTACCGGGGAGCTGTTTTTT	CASSPRASSGGTGELFF
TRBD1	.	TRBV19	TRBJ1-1	TGTGCCAGTAGTATAACAGGGGGTTTGGTCACTGAAGCTTTCTTT	CASSITGGLVTEAFF
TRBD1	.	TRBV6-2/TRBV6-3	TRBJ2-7	TGTGCCAGCAGCTGGACAGGGTGGGGCATATACGAGCAGTACTTC	CASSWTGWGIYEQYF
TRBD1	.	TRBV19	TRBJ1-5	TGTGCCTGCGCAGGGGGAGGCAATCAGCCCCAGCATTTT	CACAGGGNQPQHF
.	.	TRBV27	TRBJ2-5	TGTGCCAGCAGTTTAGGTTGGCGGGAGACCCAGTACTTC	CASSLGWRETQYF
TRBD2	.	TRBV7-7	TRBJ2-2	TGTGCCAGCAGCTCTACTACTAGCGGGGTGAACACCGGGGAGCTGTTTTTT	CASSSTTSGVNTGELFF
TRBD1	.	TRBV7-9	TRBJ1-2	TGTGCCAGCAGCTTATTGGGACAGGGAGGTCACTATGGCTACACCTTC	CASSLLGQGGHYGYTF
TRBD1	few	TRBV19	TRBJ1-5	TGTGCCAGTAGTTCTCCCCTCAGGGGGGGCAATCAGCCCCAGCATTTT	CASSSPLRGGNQPQHF
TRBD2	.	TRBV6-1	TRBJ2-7	TGTGCCAGCAGTGGAGATTTAAGCGGGAGGGCCGGGTACCACGGACGCGAGCAGTACTTC	CASSGDLSGRAGYHGREQYF
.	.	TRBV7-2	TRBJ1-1	TGTGCCAGCCATGGGGTGGCGGCGGGAGGCTCTGAAGCTTTCTTT	CASHGVAAGGSEAFF
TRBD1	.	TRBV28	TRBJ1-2	TGTGCCAGCAGTTTAGAGTTGGGTGGGACAGGGTATGGCTACACCTTC	CASSLELGGTGYGYTF
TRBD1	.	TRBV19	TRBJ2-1	TGTGCCAGTAGCAAAGACAGGGGTCACTACAATGAGCAGTTCTTC	CASSKDRGHYNEQFF
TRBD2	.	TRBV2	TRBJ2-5	TGTGCCAGCAGTGAACCTAGCGGGAGCTTCCTAGAGACCCAGTACTTC	CASSEPSGSFLETQYF
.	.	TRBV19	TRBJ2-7	TGTGCCAGTAGTATAAGTCCCGGGAGATTGGGCGAGCAGTACTTC	CASSISPGRLGEQYF
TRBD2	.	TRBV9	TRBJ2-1	TGTGCCAGCAGCGTAGCGGGACTAGTTGGGAATGAGCAGTTCTTC	CASSVAGLVGNEQFF
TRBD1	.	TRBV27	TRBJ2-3	TGTGCCAGCAGGCATCGACCAGGGGGACAGGGCACAGATACGCAGTATTTT	CASRHRPGGQGTDTQYF
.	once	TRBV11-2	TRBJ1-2	TGTGCCAGCAGCTTAGATTGGGGCGGGACTTATGGCTACACCTTC	CASSLDWGGTYGYTF
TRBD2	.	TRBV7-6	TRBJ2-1	TGTGCCAGCAGCTTGTTCTCTCAGGACTTCTTAGCGGGGGACGACAATGAGCAGTTCTTC	CASSLFSQDFLAGDDNEQFF
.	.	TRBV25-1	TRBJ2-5	TGTGCCAGCAGTGAATATTTGGCGGGCGAGACCCAGTACTTC	CASSEYLAGETQYF
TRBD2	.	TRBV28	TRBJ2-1	TGTGCCAGCAGTTTATCGGGACTAGGAATCGGTAATGAGCAGTTCTTC	CASSLSGLGIGNEQFF
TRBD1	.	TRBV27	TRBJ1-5	TGTGCCAGCAGGTCAGGACAGGGGCTGTCTCAGCCCCAGCATTTT	CASRSGQGLSQPQHF
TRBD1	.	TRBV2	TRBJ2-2	TGTGCCAGCAGAGACATCGACAGGGTAAAGAACACCGGGGAGCTGTTTTTT	CASRDIDRVKNTGELFF
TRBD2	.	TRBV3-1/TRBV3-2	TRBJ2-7	TGTGCCAGCAGCCAAGGGGCTAGCGGGAGGGCGAGGGAGCAGTACTTC	CASSQGASGRAREQYF
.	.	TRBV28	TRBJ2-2	TGTGCCAGCACCCTTGTAGTGACCGGGGAGCTGTTTTTT	CASTLVVTGELFF
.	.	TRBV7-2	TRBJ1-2	TGTGCCAGCAGCTTAAATTCACCGGGATTTGGCTACACCTTC	CASSLNSPGFGYTF
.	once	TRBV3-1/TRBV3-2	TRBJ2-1	TGTGCCAGCAGTGGGCTCTCGGACAATGAGCAGTTCTTC	CASSGLSDNEQFF
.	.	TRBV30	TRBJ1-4	TGTGCCTGGAGTGTGGGGGCGTTCGGTGAAAAACTGTTTTTT	CAWSVGAFGEKLFF
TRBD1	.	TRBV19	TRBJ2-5	TGTGCCAGTAGCGGGACAGGGGCATTAAGGACCCAGTACTTC	CASSGTGALRTQYF
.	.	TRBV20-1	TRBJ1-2	TGCAGTGCTAGTAGGGGCAACTATGGCTACACCTTC	CSASRGNYGYTF
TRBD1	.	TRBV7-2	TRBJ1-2	TGTGCCAGCAGCGTGGGACAGGGGGCCTATGGCTACACCTTC	CASSVGQGAYGYTF